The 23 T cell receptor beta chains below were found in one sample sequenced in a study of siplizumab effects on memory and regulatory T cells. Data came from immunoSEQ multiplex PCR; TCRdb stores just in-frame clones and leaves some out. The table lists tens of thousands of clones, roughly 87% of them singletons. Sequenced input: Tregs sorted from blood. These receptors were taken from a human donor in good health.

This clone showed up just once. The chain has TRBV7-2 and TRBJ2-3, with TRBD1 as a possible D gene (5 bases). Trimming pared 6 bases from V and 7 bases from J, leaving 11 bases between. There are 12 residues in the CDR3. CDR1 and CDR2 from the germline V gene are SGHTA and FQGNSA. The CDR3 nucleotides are TGTGCCAGCAGGGGGCCGGGCAATACGCAGTATTTT. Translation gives CASRGPGNTQYF.

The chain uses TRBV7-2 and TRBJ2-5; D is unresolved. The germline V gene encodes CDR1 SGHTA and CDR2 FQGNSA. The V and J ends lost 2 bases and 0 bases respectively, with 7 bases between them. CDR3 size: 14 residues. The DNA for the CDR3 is TGTGCCAGCAGCTTAATGTCGTACCAAGAGACCCAGTACTTC. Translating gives CASSLMSYQETQYF.

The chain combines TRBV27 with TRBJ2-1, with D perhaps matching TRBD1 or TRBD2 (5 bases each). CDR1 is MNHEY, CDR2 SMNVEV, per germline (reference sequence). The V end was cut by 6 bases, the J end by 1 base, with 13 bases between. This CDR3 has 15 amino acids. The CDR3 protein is CASRQDRLSYNEQFF. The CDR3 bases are TGTGCCAGCAGACAAGACAGACTATCCTACAATGAGCAGTTCTTC.

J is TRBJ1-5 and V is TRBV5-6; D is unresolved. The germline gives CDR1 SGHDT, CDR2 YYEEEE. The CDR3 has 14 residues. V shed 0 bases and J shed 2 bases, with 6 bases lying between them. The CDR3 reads CASSLGPGNQPQHF. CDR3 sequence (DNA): TGTGCCAGCAGCTTGGGACCGGGCAATCAGCCCCAGCATTTT.

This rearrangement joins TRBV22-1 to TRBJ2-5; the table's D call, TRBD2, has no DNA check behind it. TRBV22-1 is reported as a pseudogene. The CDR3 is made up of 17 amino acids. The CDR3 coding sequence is TGTCCTGGGAGCGCACGCCACCCCATCGGGTATCAAGAGACCCAGTACTTC. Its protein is CPGSARHPIGYQETQYF.

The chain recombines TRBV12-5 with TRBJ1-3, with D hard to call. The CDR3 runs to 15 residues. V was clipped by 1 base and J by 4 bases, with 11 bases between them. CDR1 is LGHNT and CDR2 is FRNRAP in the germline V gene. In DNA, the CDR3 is TGTGCTAGTGGTTTGGGCCTTCAGCTCGGAAACACCATATATTTT. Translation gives CASGLGLQLGNTIYF.

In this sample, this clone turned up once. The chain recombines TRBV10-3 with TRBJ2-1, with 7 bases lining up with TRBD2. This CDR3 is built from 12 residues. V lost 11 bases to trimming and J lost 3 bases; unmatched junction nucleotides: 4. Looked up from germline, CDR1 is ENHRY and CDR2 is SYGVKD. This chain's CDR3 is CAFGGSYNEQFF. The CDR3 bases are TGTGCCTTCGGGGGGAGCTACAATGAGCAGTTCTTC.

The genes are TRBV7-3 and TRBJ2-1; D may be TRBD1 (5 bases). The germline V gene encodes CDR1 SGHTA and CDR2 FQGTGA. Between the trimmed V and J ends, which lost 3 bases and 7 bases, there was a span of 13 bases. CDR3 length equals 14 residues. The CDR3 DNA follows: TGTGCCAGCAGCTTTTTAGGGGTTGGGAATGAGCAGTTCTTC. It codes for CASSFLGVGNEQFF.

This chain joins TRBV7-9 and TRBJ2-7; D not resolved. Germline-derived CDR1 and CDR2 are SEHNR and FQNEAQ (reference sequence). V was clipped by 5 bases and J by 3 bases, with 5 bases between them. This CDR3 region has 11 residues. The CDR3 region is CASSPIYEQYF. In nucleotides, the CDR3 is TGTGCCAGCAGCCCAATCTACGAGCAGTACTTC.

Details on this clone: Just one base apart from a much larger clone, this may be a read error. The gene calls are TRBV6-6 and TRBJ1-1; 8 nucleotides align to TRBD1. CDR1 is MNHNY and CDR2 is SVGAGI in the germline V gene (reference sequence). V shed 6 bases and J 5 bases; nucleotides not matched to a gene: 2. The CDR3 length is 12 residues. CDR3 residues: CASSRGLTEAFF. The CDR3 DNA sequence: TGTGCCAGCAGCAGGGGGCTGACTGAAGCTTTCTTT.

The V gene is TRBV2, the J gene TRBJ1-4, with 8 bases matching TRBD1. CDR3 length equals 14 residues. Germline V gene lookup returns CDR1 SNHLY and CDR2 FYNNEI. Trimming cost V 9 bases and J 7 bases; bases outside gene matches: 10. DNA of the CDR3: TGTGCCAGTAGACAGGGGCGGGGAACTGAAAAACTGTTTTTT. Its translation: CASRQGRGTEKLFF.

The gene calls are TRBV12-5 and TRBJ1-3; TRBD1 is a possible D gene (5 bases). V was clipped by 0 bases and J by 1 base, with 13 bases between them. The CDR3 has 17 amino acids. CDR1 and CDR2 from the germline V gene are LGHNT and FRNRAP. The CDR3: CASGLVPQGESGNTIYF. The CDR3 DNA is TGTGCTAGTGGTTTGGTACCCCAAGGGGAATCTGGAAACACCATATATTTT. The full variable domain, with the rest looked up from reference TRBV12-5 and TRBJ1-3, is DARVTQTPRHKVTEMGQEVTMRCQPILGHNTVFWYRQTMMQGLELLAYFRNRAPLDDSGMPKDRFSAEMPDATLATLKIQPSEPRDSAVYFCASGLVPQGESGNTIYFGEGSWLTVV.

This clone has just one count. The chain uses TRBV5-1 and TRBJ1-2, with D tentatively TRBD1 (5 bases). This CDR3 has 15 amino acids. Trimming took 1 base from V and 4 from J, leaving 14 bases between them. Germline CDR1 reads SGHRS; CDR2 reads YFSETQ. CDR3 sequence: CASSLRDPTPYGYTF. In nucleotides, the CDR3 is TGCGCCAGCAGCTTGCGGGACCCTACTCCCTATGGCTACACCTTC.

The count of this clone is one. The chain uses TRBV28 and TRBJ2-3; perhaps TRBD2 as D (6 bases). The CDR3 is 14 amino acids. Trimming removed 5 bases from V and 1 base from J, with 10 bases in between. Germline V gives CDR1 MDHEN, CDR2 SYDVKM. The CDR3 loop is CASSAASGTDTQYF. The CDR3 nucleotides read TGTGCCAGCAGTGCGGCTAGCGGCACAGATACGCAGTATTTT.

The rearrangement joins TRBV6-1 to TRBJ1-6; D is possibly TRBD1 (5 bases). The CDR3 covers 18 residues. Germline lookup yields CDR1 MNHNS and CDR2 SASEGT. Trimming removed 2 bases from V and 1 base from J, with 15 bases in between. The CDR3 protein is CASSERVKGSSYNSPLHF. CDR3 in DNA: TGTGCCAGCAGTGAAAGGGTCAAGGGGTCATCCTATAATTCACCCCTCCACTTT.

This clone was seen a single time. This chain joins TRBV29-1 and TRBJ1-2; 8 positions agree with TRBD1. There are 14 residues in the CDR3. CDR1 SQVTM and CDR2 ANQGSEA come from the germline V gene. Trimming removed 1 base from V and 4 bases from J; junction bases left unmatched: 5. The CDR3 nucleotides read TGCAGCGTTGAAGTAGCAGGGGGCGCCTATGGCTACACCTTC. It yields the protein CSVEVAGGAYGYTF.

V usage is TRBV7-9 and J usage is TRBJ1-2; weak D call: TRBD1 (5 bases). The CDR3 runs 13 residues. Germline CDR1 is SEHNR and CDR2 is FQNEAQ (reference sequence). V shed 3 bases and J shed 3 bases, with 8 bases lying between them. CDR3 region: CASSFGGDYGYTF. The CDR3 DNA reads TGTGCCAGCAGCTTCGGGGGGGACTATGGCTACACCTTC.

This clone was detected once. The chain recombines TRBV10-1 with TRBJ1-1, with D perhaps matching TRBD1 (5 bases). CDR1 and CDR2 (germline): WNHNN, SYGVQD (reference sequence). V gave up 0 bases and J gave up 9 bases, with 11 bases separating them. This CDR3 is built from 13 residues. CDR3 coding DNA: TGCGCCAGCAGTGAGTCGAGAGGGGTTAAAGCTTTCTTT. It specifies CASSESRGVKAFF.

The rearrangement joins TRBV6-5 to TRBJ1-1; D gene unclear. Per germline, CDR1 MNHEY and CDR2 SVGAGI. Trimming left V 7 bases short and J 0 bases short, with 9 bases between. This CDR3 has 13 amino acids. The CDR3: CASMLGMNTEAFF. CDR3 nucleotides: TGTGCCAGCATGCTGGGGATGAACACTGAAGCTTTCTTT.

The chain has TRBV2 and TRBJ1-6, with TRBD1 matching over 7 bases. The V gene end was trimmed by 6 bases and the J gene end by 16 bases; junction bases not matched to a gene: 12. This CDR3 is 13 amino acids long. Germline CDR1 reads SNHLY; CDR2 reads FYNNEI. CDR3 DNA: TGTGCCAGCAGAACGTGGACACCGGACAGGCTCCACTTT. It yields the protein CASRTWTPDRLHF.

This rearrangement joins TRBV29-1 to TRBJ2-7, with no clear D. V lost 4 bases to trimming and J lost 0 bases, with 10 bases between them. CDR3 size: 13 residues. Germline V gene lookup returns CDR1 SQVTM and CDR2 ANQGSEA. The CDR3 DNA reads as TGCAGCGTTGGGCAGTCTACCTCCTACGAGCAGTACTTC. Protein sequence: CSVGQSTSYEQYF.

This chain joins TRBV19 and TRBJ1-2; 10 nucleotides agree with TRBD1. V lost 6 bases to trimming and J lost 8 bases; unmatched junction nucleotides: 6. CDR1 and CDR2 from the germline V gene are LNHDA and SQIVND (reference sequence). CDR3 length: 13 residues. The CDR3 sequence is CASSRDRGRGYTF. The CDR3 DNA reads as TGTGCCAGTAGCAGGGACAGGGGTCGCGGCTACACCTTC.

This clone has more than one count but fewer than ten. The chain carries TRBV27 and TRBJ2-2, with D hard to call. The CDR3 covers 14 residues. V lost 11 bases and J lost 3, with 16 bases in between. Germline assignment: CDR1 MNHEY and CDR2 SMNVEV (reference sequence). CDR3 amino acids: CAARPGLYTGELFF. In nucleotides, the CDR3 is TGTGCCGCCCGACCCGGGCTTTACACCGGGGAGCTGTTTTTT.